This T cell receptor beta chain is drawn from a study of vaccination effects on CD4 cells after COVID-19. General observations from the study: Marked contraction was observed in infection-induced and vaccine-induced clones late after vaccination.

As for this clone: As yet, its antigen is unknown.

V lost 2 bases and J lost 4, with 9 bases in between. This CDR3 has 14 amino acids. Germline CDR1 reads ENHRY; CDR2 reads SYGVKD. Data came from immunoSEQ multiplex PCR; TCRdb stores just in-frame clones and leaves some out. The sample holds about 68,000 clones, 80% seen once. Sequencing was preceded by expansion of antigen-specific CD4+ T cells with viral peptide pools in the ViraFEST assay. Cultured cells yielded isolated CD4+ T cells after nine to ten days. Recipients of the vaccine had no prior SARS-CoV-2 infection and negative nucleocapsid antibodies. Wells of two million PBMC each were grown with about 9.8 IU/ml IL-2 and approximately 10 ug/ml peptides.

The TCR sequence derives from a human donor who received a COVID-19 vaccine. The chain links TRBV10-3 to TRBJ1-3, with D possibly being TRBD1 (6 bases). The specimen comprised CD4+ T cells from PBMCs cultured with SARS-CoV-2 spike peptides, sampled before COVID-19 vaccination. CDR3 DNA sequence: TGTGCCATCAGTGAGGAGGGGGGCGGAAACACCATATATTTT. Translation gives CAISEEGGGNTIYF.